The T cell receptor (beta chain) described here comes from a study of metastatic and nonmetastatic thyroid tumors. Study background: Peripheral blood and tumor or nodule samples from malignant and benign thyroid patients were compared.

Deletions cut 3 bases from V and 2 bases from J, with 1 base between. CDR1 is DFQATT and CDR2 is SNEGSKA in the germline V gene (reference sequence). The CDR3 contains 10 residues. Every patient underwent thyroid surgery untreated. Details on this clone: The target antigen is unknown.

Study findings and constraints: Across blood and tumor, TCR beta diversity in malignant thyroid tumors was reportedly significantly higher than in benign nodules.

Authors' methods: The distant-metastasis classifier for papillary thyroid cancer was built from CDR3 differences across clinicopathological groups. TCRdb re-clonotyped the PCR reads via MiXCR. TCRdb's processing, not the authors' own work, is the source of the V and J calls. The data show tens of thousands of clones, 12% seen once. The V gene is TRBV20-1, the J gene TRBJ1-1; D uncertain. Sequencing was done on a sample of blood. This clonotype was sampled from a female donor with papillary thyroid cancer or a benign thyroid nodule (not recorded which). Some clones in this sample may be carry-over from other donors' samples. The CDR3 region has the DNA TGCAGTGCTAGCAACACTGAAGCTTTCTTT. This encodes CSASNTEAFF.